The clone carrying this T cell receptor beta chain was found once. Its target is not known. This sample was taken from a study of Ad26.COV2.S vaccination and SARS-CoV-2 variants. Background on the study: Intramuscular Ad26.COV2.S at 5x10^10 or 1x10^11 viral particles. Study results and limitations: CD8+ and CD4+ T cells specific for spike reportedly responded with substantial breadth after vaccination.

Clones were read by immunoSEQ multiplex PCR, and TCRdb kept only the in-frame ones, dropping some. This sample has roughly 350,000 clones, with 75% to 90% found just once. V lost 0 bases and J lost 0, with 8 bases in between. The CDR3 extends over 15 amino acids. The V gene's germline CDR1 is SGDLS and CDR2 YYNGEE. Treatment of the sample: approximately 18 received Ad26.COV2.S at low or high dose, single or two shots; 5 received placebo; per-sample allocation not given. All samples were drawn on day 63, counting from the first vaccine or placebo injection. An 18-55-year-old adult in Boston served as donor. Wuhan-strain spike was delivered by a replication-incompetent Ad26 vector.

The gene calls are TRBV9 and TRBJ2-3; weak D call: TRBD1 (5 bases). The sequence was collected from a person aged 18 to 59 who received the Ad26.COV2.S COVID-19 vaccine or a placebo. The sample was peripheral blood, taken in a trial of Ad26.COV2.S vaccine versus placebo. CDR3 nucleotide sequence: TGTGCCAGCAGCGTAGAGGACAAGAGCACAGATACGCAGTATTTT. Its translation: CASSVEDKSTDTQYF.